This is a list of T cell receptor beta chains from one sample in a study of human T cells and chemical hapten exposure. Using its own MiXCR run on the RACE reads, TCRdb lists one record per CDR3 protein. The table has around 95,000 distinct CDR3 sequences, roughly a tenth seen once. The sample consisted of whole blood, taken in connection with sensitization to the hapten diphenylcyclopropenone (DPC). These receptors were obtained from a woman aged 60-70 years with alopecia areata. Some clones in this sample may be carry-over from other donors' samples. The CDR3 runs from the conserved cysteine through the conserved F or W. D genes are given only for firm matches. Only some rows state a clone size, as once, few, many or a class for expanded clones.

TRBJ2-1 | TRBV6-1 | - | many | TGTGCCAGCAGTGAAAGGGTAGCTGTGACCTACAATGAGCAGTTCTTC | CASSERVAVTYNEQFF
TRBJ1-2 | TRBV6-6 | - | many | TGTGCCAGCAGTTACTCGCCAACCGACTATGGCTACACCTTC | CASSYSPTDYGYTF
TRBJ1-5 | TRBV11-2 | - | many | TGTGCCAGCAGCTTATTCTACCGGACAGTCAATCAGCCCCAGCATTTT | CASSLFYRTVNQPQHF
TRBJ1-5 | TRBV5-1 | TRBD1 | - | TGCGCCAGCAGACAGGGGCCGAATCAGCCCCAGCATTTT | CASRQGPNQPQHF
TRBJ1-2 | TRBV7-6 | - | few | TGTGCCAGCAGCTTAAGCGGACACGGCCCAGGAACTAACTATGGCTACACCTTC | CASSLSGHGPGTNYGYTF
TRBJ1-2 | TRBV20-1 | TRBD1 | many | TGCAGTGCTAGCTCCCTGGACAGGGGAAGAGGAGCTAACTATGGCTACACCTTC | CSASSLDRGRGANYGYTF
TRBJ1-1 | TRBV12-5 | - | many | TGTGCTAGTGGTTTGATGGGTGGTGGCACTGAAGCTTTCTTT | CASGLMGGGTEAFF
TRBJ2-5 | TRBV18 | TRBD1 | many | TGTGCCAGCTCACCTCAAGAGGGGACAGGGGGCGGTCAAGAGACCCAGTACTTC | CASSPQEGTGGGQETQYF
TRBJ2-7 | TRBV11-2 | - | - | TGTGCCAGCAGCTTTCAGGGGGGAACCTACGAGCAGTACTTC | CASSFQGGTYEQYF
TRBJ2-3 | TRBV20-1 | - | many | TGCAGTGCTAGACCCGCCGTTACGCAGTATTTT | CSARPAVTQYF
TRBJ1-6 | TRBV6-5 | - | - | TGTGCCAGCAGTGCGGACAGTATTCTCCATAATTCACCCCTCCACTTT | CASSADSILHNSPLHF
TRBJ1-6 | TRBV6-5 | - | - | TGTGCCAGCAGTTACTTAACAGGGTCCCTCCACTTT | CASSYLTGSLHF
TRBJ2-1 | TRBV12-3/TRBV12-4 | - | - | TGTGCCAGCAGTTTGGCGGACTCAAGCGATGAGCAGTTCTTC | CASSLADSSDEQFF
TRBJ2-3 | TRBV2 | - | few | TGTGCCAGCAGTCAAGACAGGAGATCAGATACGCAGTATTTT | CASSQDRRSDTQYF
TRBJ2-2 | TRBV2 | TRBD2 | many | TGTGCCAGGGAAGGAGCTAGCGGGAACACCGGGGAGCTGTTTTTT | CAREGASGNTGELFF
TRBJ1-5 | TRBV5-6 | - | many | TGTGCCAGCAGCTTGAGCGTACTAGGCAATCAGCCCCAGCATTTT | CASSLSVLGNQPQHF
TRBJ1-5 | TRBV29-1 | - | few | TGCAGCGTTGAAAGCAGTTCCAATCAGCCCCAGCATTTT | CSVESSSNQPQHF
TRBJ2-2 | TRBV21-1 | - | - | TGTGCCAGCAGCAAAGCGAGGCAGGACCGGAACACCGGGGAGCTGTTTTTT | CASSKARQDRNTGELFF
TRBJ2-2 | TRBV11-3 | TRBD2 | few | TGTGCCAGCAGCCGCAGGACTAGCGGAAACACCGGGGAGCTGTTTTTT | CASSRRTSGNTGELFF
TRBJ2-1 | TRBV10-3 | TRBD2 | many | TGTGCCATCAGTGGTCTAGCGGGGAACTCCTACAATGAGCAGTTCTTC | CAISGLAGNSYNEQFF
TRBJ2-2 | TRBV5-4 | TRBD1 | few | TGTGCCAGCAGCTTGCTTGAGGGGGCTCGGGCCGGGGAGCTGTTTTTT | CASSLLEGARAGELFF
TRBJ2-1 | TRBV18 | TRBD1 | many | TGTGCCAGCTCACTATCCGGGACAGGACTCTACAATGAGCAGTTCTTC | CASSLSGTGLYNEQFF
TRBJ1-5 | TRBV20-1 | - | few | TGCAGTGCATCAAGACAGGACCGCAATCAGCCCCAGCATTTT | CSASRQDRNQPQHF
TRBJ2-1 | TRBV20-1 | - | many | TGCAGTGCTATACGGAGAGGACTACAAAGCTCCTACAATGAGCAGTTCTTC | CSAIRRGLQSSYNEQFF
TRBJ1-1 | TRBV4-1 | TRBD1 | few | TGCGCCAGCAGCCAGGTCCGGGACAGTATGAACACTGAAGCTTTCTTT | CASSQVRDSMNTEAFF
TRBJ2-1 | TRBV7-9 | - | many | TGTGCCAGCAGCTTTCAAGGATACAATGAGCAGTTCTTC | CASSFQGYNEQFF
TRBJ2-1 | TRBV9 | - | many | TGTGCCAGCAGCGTAGATGGTAAGGGCGGGCATTACAATGAGCAGTTCTTC | CASSVDGKGGHYNEQFF
TRBJ2-5 | TRBV5-5 | - | many | TGTGCCAGCAGCGGCGGGACCCTGGGAGAGACCCAGTACTTC | CASSGGTLGETQYF
TRBJ1-5 | TRBV5-1 | - | many | TGCGCCAGCAGGAAGGATCTGGCCAATCAGCCCCAGCATTTT | CASRKDLANQPQHF
TRBJ2-7 | TRBV25-1 | TRBD1 | many | TGTGCCAGCTCCGGGACAGTAGCCTACGAGCAGTACTTC | CASSGTVAYEQYF
TRBJ2-3 | TRBV5-1 | - | many | TGCGCCAGCAGTCAAGGGTATGGCACAGATACGCAGTATTTT | CASSQGYGTDTQYF
TRBJ1-5 | TRBV5-1 | - | - | TGCGCCAGCAGATTAATGAATGATCAGCCCCAGCATTTT | CASRLMNDQPQHF
TRBJ2-5 | TRBV30 | - | many | TGTGCCTCAAACGTGGGGGGCAGGGGCGCGGAGACCCAGTACTTC | CASNVGGRGAETQYF
TRBJ1-2 | TRBV27 | TRBD1 | many | TGTGCCAGCAGTTCGCTACAGGGGGGGGATGGCTACACCTTC | CASSSLQGGDGYTF
TRBJ1-2 | TRBV5-6 | - | many | TGTGCCAGCAGCTGGATCGTAGTTGATGGCTACACCTTC | CASSWIVVDGYTF
TRBJ2-1 | TRBV6-2/TRBV6-3 | - | few | TGTGCCAGCAGTTACTCGAGAGCTTTAGCCTCCTACAATGAGCAGTTCTTC | CASSYSRALASYNEQFF
TRBJ2-1 | TRBV18 | - | - | TGTGCCAGCTCACCATGGGGGGGCCACCCCAACAATGAGCAGTTCTTC | CASSPWGGHPNNEQFF
TRBJ1-5 | TRBV2 | - | many | TGTGCCAGCAGTGGGGGATCCGGGGGTGCATCCCCTCAGCCCCAGCATTTT | CASSGGSGGASPQPQHF
TRBJ1-1 | TRBV20-1 | - | many | TGCAGTGCTAGGGCTGGCAGCTTAGCTACTGAAGCTTTCTTT | CSARAGSLATEAFF
TRBJ2-3 | TRBV4-1 | TRBD2 | many | TGCGCCAGCAGGCCAAGACTAGCTGATACGCAGTATTTT | CASRPRLADTQYF
TRBJ2-5 | TRBV5-1 | - | - | TGCGCCAGCAGCTTAGGTCACCACCAAGAGACCCAGTACTTC | CASSLGHHQETQYF
TRBJ1-2 | TRBV3-1 | - | many | TGTGCCAGCAGCCAAGAGGGGGCGTCAAGAGGCTACACCTTC | CASSQEGASRGYTF
TRBJ1-2 | TRBV29-1 | - | many | TGCAGCGTTGGGGGCGGACGACGAACGGCAAGGGGTTATGGCTACACCTTC | CSVGGGRRTARGYGYTF
TRBJ2-7 | TRBV4-1 | - | many | TGCGCCAGCAGCCAAGGTGTTGCTTACAAGAACTACGAGCAGTACTTC | CASSQGVAYKNYEQYF
TRBJ2-3 | TRBV20-1 | - | many | TGCAGTGCCCGCCTCGAGAGGGTGGCAGATACGCAGTATTTT | CSARLERVADTQYF
TRBJ2-1 | TRBV29-1 | - | many | TGCAGCGTTGTCAGTGAGGGCAACGAGCAGTTCTTC | CSVVSEGNEQFF
TRBJ2-7 | TRBV7-9 | - | many | TGTGCCAGCAGCCCCCAGTCCCACGAGCAGTACTTC | CASSPQSHEQYF
TRBJ2-1 | TRBV19 | - | - | TGTGCCAGTAGACCCCCTAGGCAGGGTTTGTTTGGCGAGCAGTTCTTC | CASRPPRQGLFGEQFF
TRBJ1-1 | TRBV5-4 | - | many | TGTGCCAGCAGCTTGGAAGGGGCCCCAGAAGCTTTCTTT | CASSLEGAPEAFF
TRBJ1-1 | TRBV24-1 | - | many | TGTGCCACCAGGAAGGAGGCATTTACTGAAGCTTTCTTT | CATRKEAFTEAFF
TRBJ2-4 | TRBV4-1 | - | - | TGCGCCAGCAGCCAAGACACAGGGTTAGGGGCCAAAAACATTCAGTACTTC | CASSQDTGLGAKNIQYF
TRBJ1-1 | TRBV20-1 | TRBD1 | many | TGCAGTGCTAGAGAGGGCAGGGGGCTCATGAACACTGAAGCTTTCTTT | CSAREGRGLMNTEAFF
TRBJ1-5 | TRBV6-1 | - | few | TGTGCCAGCAGACAAGCGGATAGCAATCAGCCCCAGCATTTT | CASRQADSNQPQHF
TRBJ1-2 | TRBV12-3/TRBV12-4 | - | many | TGTGCCAGTACATTAGCGCAGGGCCCCCACTATGGCTACACCTTC | CASTLAQGPHYGYTF
TRBJ2-3 | TRBV13 | - | few | TGTGCCAGCAGCGCCGCAGATACGCAGTATTTT | CASSAADTQYF
TRBJ1-2 | TRBV7-2 | - | few | TGTGCCAGCAGCTTAGGCCTCCCCATTCCCCAATATGGCTACACCTTC | CASSLGLPIPQYGYTF